This record concerns one T cell receptor beta chain sequence. Its specificity is unknown. The CDR3 loop spans 15 amino acids. Trimming took 4 bases from V and 2 from J; bases not matched to a gene: 5. Germline V gene lookup returns CDR1 GTSNPN and CDR2 SVGIG (reference sequence). This entry is derived from a study of shared clonotypes between healthy human individuals. The study's findings and limits: Sampling covered nothing but blood. Tissue TCR repertoires likely differ from those found in blood.

Samples underwent the assay at deep level. Unsorted PBMC contributed approximately 300 ng DNA, 25,000 to 35,000 T cell genomes, to each replicate PCR. Authors' data handling: ImmunoSEQ output lacked quality scores and full-length reads, limiting matched filtering. Method: immunoSEQ multiplex PCR; TCRdb's copy keeps in-frame clones and lacks some. V, J and clone size are taken as reported in that table, and D and trimming were inferred from the DNA itself. The repertoire holds fewer than 600,000 clones, with around 77% as singletons. What was sequenced was PBMCs. The chain recombines TRBV30 with TRBJ2-2; 9 positions match TRBD1. The TCR was taken from a woman aged 40 to 50 in good health. Some clones in this sample may be carry-over from other donors' samples. The CDR3 bases are TGTGCCTGGACCGACAGGGGGGCAAACACCGGGGAGCTGTTTTTT. It encodes CAWTDRGANTGELFF.